This T cell receptor (beta chain) was found in a study of identical twins. TCRdb re-analysed the 5' RACE reads in MiXCR, keeping a single row per CDR3 protein. The profile shows under 1 million distinct CDR3 sequences, 9% to 15% of them singletons. General study results and limits: The same donors were not followed; conclusions instead depended on cross-sectional statistical analysis.

Healthy Caucasians provided all donations. A word on this clonotype: Its antigen remains unknown.

Trimming removed 0 bases from V and 4 bases from J; junction bases left unmatched: 18. The CDR3 is 19 residues long. CDR1 is DFQATT and CDR2 is SNEGSKA in the germline V gene (reference sequence). The same sample was also used in a study of yellow fever vaccine responses in identical twins.

The sample consisted of PBMCs. The receptor was derived from a woman aged 18 to 35 in good health. The chain is built from TRBV20-1 and TRBJ2-7; TRBD2 matches at 10 bases. Here the CDR3 reads CSARDLSYDRSSGSYEQYF. Here the CDR3 DNA reads TGCAGTGCTAGAGATCTGTCTTACGACCGGTCTAGCGGGAGTTACGAGCAGTACTTC.